This paragraph covers one TCR beta chain sequence. Antigen specificity is unknown. This sample was included in a study of T cell responses to AZD1222 COVID-19 vaccine. Broader study findings: Spike-specific TCR breadth and depth both grew after two AZD1222 doses. Only 5 or 6 AZD1222 recipients tested seropositive at baseline.

Repertoires were generated with immunoSEQ multiplex PCR, while TCRdb's copy carries only in-frame clones and drops some. The data show more than 95,000 clones, 88% seen once. Germline V lookup: CDR1 SGHTA, CDR2 FQGNSA. The CDR3 runs to 13 residues. The V end lost 4 bases, the J end lost 8 bases, and 14 bases lay between the germline ends. The clonotype was recovered from an adult in good health. V is TRBV7-2 and J is TRBJ1-2, with TRBD1 as a possible D gene (6 bases). The starting material was peripheral blood, obtained on day 0 of AZD1222 vaccination. Here the CDR3 reads CASSSSGVGGYTF. The CDR3 DNA sequence: TGTGCCAGCAGCTCCTCAGGGGTCGGAGGCTACACCTTC.